One and the same sample provided the 31 T cell receptor beta chains below, sequenced in a study of blood T cells in healthy people across ages. A sample-barcoded 5' primer and a J-beta primer mix were used in a second PCR of roughly 7 to 11 cycles. TCRdb independently ran MiXCR on the 5' RACE reads; one entry per CDR3 protein. The table lists hundreds of thousands of distinct CDR3 sequences, roughly 50% of them singletons, with around 37% in the top ten. Sequencing was carried out using blood. The origin of the receptors is a man between 60 and 70 years old in good health.

This chain uses TRBV5-4 with TRBJ2-2, with 8 bases lining up with TRBD2. V lost 4 bases and J lost 6; bases outside the gene matches: 8. CDR1 and CDR2 from the germline V gene are SGHNT and YYREEE (reference sequence). The CDR3 is 15 amino acids. CDR3 nucleotides: TGTGCCAGCAGCCGGGAGGGTCTCTACGCCGGGGAGCTGTTTTTT. Residues: CASSREGLYAGELFF.

The chain is built from TRBV29-1 and TRBJ2-2; 10 bases are a match to TRBD2. Germline trimming cut 5 bases from V and 4 bases from J; bases unmatched to any gene: 4. The germline CDR1 and CDR2 sequences are SQVTM and ANQGSEA. This CDR3 region has 14 residues. CDR3 sequence: CSVQRGGVTGELFF. The CDR3 DNA sequence: TGCAGCGTTCAGCGGGGGGGCGTCACCGGGGAGCTGTTTTTT.

V gene TRBV12-3 or TRBV12-4 combines with J gene TRBJ2-4; D is undetermined. The CDR3 consists of 11 residues. Trimming left V 8 bases short and J 13 bases short, with 15 bases between. The CDR3 nucleotides are TGTGCCAGCCGAACCGGGCCCCAGCAGTACTTC. It yields the protein CASRTGPQQYF.

This clonotype came up a few times. This chain joins TRBV2 and TRBJ2-7; D is perhaps TRBD1 (7 bases). Deletions cut 6 bases from V and 6 bases from J, with 18 bases between. The CDR3 contains 14 residues. CDR1 and CDR2 (germline): SNHLY, FYNNEI. This chain's CDR3 is CASSRTRQGGEQYF. The DNA for the CDR3 is TGTGCCAGCAGCCGCACCCGACAGGGAGGCGAGCAGTACTTC.

This clonotype appeared a few times. The chain carries TRBV12-3 or TRBV12-4 and TRBJ2-5; D is uncertain. Trimming left V 6 bases short and J 4 bases short, with 18 bases between. The CDR3 sequence is 15 residues long. The CDR3 DNA reads as TGTGCCAGCAGCCAAAACTGGGGTCCCCGAGAGACCCAGTACTTC. It encodes CASSQNWGPRETQYF.

The chain recombines TRBV6-1 with TRBJ1-2, with TRBD1 matching over 9 bases. The CDR3 length is 13 residues. Germline V gives CDR1 MNHNS, CDR2 SASEGT. J lost 3 bases, V lost 7 bases, and 3 bases had no gene match. The chain's CDR3 is CASIRQGDYGYTF. CDR3 in DNA: TGTGCCAGCATCCGACAGGGGGACTATGGCTACACCTTC.

V usage is TRBV9 and J usage is TRBJ2-1; 8 bases are a match to TRBD2. V was clipped by 4 bases and J by 0 bases; unmatched bases: 6. The CDR3 has 16 residues. CDR1 is SGDLS, CDR2 YYNGEE, per germline. In DNA form, the CDR3 reads TGTGCCAGCAGCCCCCGGGGGGGGCTCTCCTACAATGAGCAGTTCTTC. Amino acid sequence: CASSPRGGLSYNEQFF. The full variable domain, its missing parts supplied by reference TRBV9 and TRBJ2-1, is DSGVTQTPKHLITATGQRVTLRCSPRSGDLSVYWYQQSLDQGLQFLIQYYNGEERAKGNILERFSAQQFPDLHSELNLSSLELGDSALYFCASSPRGGLSYNEQFFGPGTRLTVL.

The rearrangement joins TRBV7-9 to TRBJ1-1, with D hard to call. V was clipped by 2 bases and J by 0 bases, with 7 bases between them. CDR1 SEHNR and CDR2 FQNEAQ come from the germline V gene (reference sequence). The length of the CDR3 is 14 residues. The CDR3 reads CASSLLNMNTEAFF. The CDR3 nucleotides read TGTGCCAGCAGCTTATTGAATATGAACACTGAAGCTTTCTTT. Variable domain in full (rest from reference TRBV7-9 and TRBJ1-1): DTGVSQNPRHKITKRGQNVTFRCDPISEHNRLYWYRQTLGQGPEFLTYFQNEAQLEKSRLLSDRFSAERPKGSFSTLEIQRTEQGDSAMYLCASSLLNMNTEAFFGQGTRLTVV.

There are a few counts of this clonotype. This sequence joins TRBV25-1 and TRBJ1-4; no clear D. The CDR3 spans 14 residues. CDR1 and CDR2 from the germline V gene are MGHDK and SYGVNS. V shed 6 bases and J shed 7 bases, with 15 bases lying between them. The CDR3, as DNA: TGTGCCAGCAGCAGTGGAAGGTCCGGTGAAAAACTGTTTTTT. Its protein product is CASSSGRSGEKLFF.

The chain joins TRBV6-5 to TRBJ1-6; 7 bases are shared with TRBD1. Losses at the gene ends were 5 bases for V and 11 bases for J; bases not matched to a gene: 15. Germline values: CDR1 MNHEY, CDR2 SVGAGI. The CDR3 contains 16 residues. The CDR3 sequence is CASSPLRQGILAPLHF. The CDR3 nucleotides read TGTGCCAGCAGTCCCCTTAGACAGGGCATATTAGCACCCCTCCACTTT.

On this clonotype itself: The junction departs from the called germline gene at one end, perhaps through a read error. The genes are TRBV3-1 and TRBJ2-5; perhaps D is TRBD1 or TRBD2 (5 bases each). This CDR3 has 15 amino acids. The germline V gene has CDR1 LGHDT and CDR2 YNNKEL (reference sequence). As DNA, the CDR3 is TGTGCCAACAGCCCCGGGACGTTCGATCAAGAGACCCAGTACTTC. It translates to CANSPGTFDQETQYF.

CDR3 in amino acids: CASSLGQRGSEQYF. CDR3 DNA: TGCGCCAGCAGCTTGGGTCAGAGGGGGAGCGAGCAGTACTTC. The chain recombines TRBV5-1 with TRBJ2-7; D may be TRBD1 (6 bases). With 0 bases removed from V and 6 bases from J, the gap between germline ends came to 13 bases. In germline, CDR1 is SGHRS, CDR2 YFSETQ. This CDR3 has 14 amino acids.

This clonotype appeared a few times. This chain uses TRBV10-3 with TRBJ2-7; a possible D gene is TRBD1 (6 bases). V lost 7 bases and J lost 2, with 12 bases in between. Germline values: CDR1 ENHRY, CDR2 SYGVKD. The CDR3 loop spans 13 amino acids. The CDR3 DNA sequence: TGTGCCATCACCGAGGGGGTCCCCTACGAGCAGTACTTC. It is translated as CAITEGVPYEQYF.

The sample holds a few counts of this clonotype. The chain uses TRBV4-1 and TRBJ2-7; the D gene is possibly TRBD2 (5 bases). The V end lost 1 base, the J end lost 3 bases, and 10 bases lay between the germline ends. The germline CDR1 and CDR2 sequences are MGHRA and YSYEKL. The length of the CDR3 is 14 residues. The CDR3 region is CASSQVHRGYEQYF. The CDR3, as DNA: TGCGCCAGCAGCCAAGTTCACCGGGGCTACGAGCAGTACTTC.

This chain uses TRBV20-1 with TRBJ2-5; possible D gene TRBD1, 6 bases. The end of the DNA is better explained by TRBJ2-7, so the J call may be wrong. CDR1 is DFQATT and CDR2 is SNEGSKA in the germline V gene (reference sequence). The length of the CDR3 is 13 residues. This CDR3 reads CSARAGRGYEQYF. The DNA of the CDR3 is TGCAGTGCTAGAGCGGGCAGGGGATACGAGCAGTACTTC.

The chain is built from TRBV5-1 and TRBJ1-1; 8 nucleotides agree with TRBD1. Trimming at V came to 7 bases and at J to 1 base, leaving 6 bases not matched to a gene. Germline assignment: CDR1 SGHRS and CDR2 YFSETQ. The CDR3 consists of 14 residues. CDR3 amino acids: CASGLGQANTEAFF. CDR3 DNA sequence: TGCGCCAGCGGCCTGGGACAGGCGAACACTGAAGCTTTCTTT.

This clonotype was seen just once. The V call is TRBV11-2, the J call TRBJ1-2; D uncertain. CDR1 is SGHAT and CDR2 is FQNNGV in the germline V gene. Trimming stripped 1 base from V and 4 bases from J, with 10 bases between. The CDR3 has 14 amino acids. CDR3 in DNA: TGTGCCAGCAGCTTAGTCGAGTATCCCTATGGCTACACCTTC. Translation: CASSLVEYPYGYTF.

The chain employs TRBV10-3 and TRBJ2-3; 10 bases fit TRBD2. Germline values: CDR1 ENHRY, CDR2 SYGVKD. The trim removed 10 bases at V and 9 bases at J, leaving 19 bases unmatched. The CDR3 totals 16 residues. CDR3 in DNA: TGTGCCACAACTCCACGAGGACTAGCGGCTCCGGAGACGCAGTATTTT. Protein product: CATTPRGLAAPETQYF.

The chain joins TRBV7-6 to TRBJ1-2; D possibly corresponds to TRBD1 (6 bases). Germline values: CDR1 SGHVS, CDR2 FNYEAQ. The V gene lost 5 bases and the J gene lost 6 bases, with 16 bases spanning the gap. This CDR3 spans 14 amino acids. CDR3 sequence: CASSHRGGRDGYTF. The CDR3 DNA reads as TGTGCCAGCAGCCATAGGGGGGGGCGAGATGGCTACACCTTC.

This clonotype was detected a few times. V usage is TRBV11-2 and J usage is TRBJ2-1; 9 bases fit TRBD2. The CDR3 is 15 amino acids. The germline V gene encodes CDR1 SGHAT and CDR2 FQNNGV. Germline trimming cut 5 bases from V and 1 base from J; bases unmatched to any gene: 3. Here the CDR3 reads CASSIAGDSYNEQFF. The CDR3 DNA reads TGTGCCAGCAGCATAGCGGGGGATTCCTACAATGAGCAGTTCTTC.

This clonotype was counted a few times. The chain carries TRBV29-1 and TRBJ1-1; D call uncertain. Trimming removed 4 bases from V and 0 bases from J, with 12 bases in between. The CDR3 length is 14 residues. Germline V CDR1 and CDR2: SQVTM, ANQGSEA. This chain's CDR3 is CSVGSQQLNTEAFF. In DNA form, the CDR3 reads TGCAGCGTTGGGAGCCAACAGCTGAACACTGAAGCTTTCTTT.

At least ten counts were recorded for this clonotype. The V gene is TRBV3-1, the J gene TRBJ1-2; TRBD1 agrees at 9 bases. Germline V gene data show CDR1 as LGHDT and CDR2 as YNNKEL (reference sequence). This CDR3 is 13 amino acids long. V shed 5 bases and J 8 bases; nucleotides not matched to a gene: 6. DNA for the CDR3: TGTGCCAGCAGCGTACCGGGACAGGGAGGCTACACCTTC. It translates to CASSVPGQGGYTF.

The chain couples TRBV20-1 to TRBJ2-7, with TRBD1 identical over 7 bases. Germline V gives CDR1 DFQATT, CDR2 SNEGSKA (reference sequence). V was clipped by 1 base and J by 1 base; unmatched bases: 4. The length of the CDR3 is 14 residues. In DNA form, the CDR3 reads TGCAGTGCTAGAGGACAGGGATCTTCCTACGAGCAGTACTTC. Its protein is CSARGQGSSYEQYF.

This chain joins TRBV4-1 and TRBJ1-2, with D possibly TRBD1 on 5 matching bases. CDR1 MGHRA and CDR2 YSYEKL come from the germline V gene. V was shortened by 0 bases and J by 5 bases, with 16 bases between the two germline ends. The length of the CDR3 is 16 residues. CDR3 protein: CASSQDDREDIYGYTF. Here the CDR3 DNA reads TGCGCCAGCAGCCAAGATGATCGGGAGGACATATATGGCTACACCTTC.

This chain links TRBV7-2 with TRBJ2-5; 7 nucleotides agree with TRBD2. The better agreement between TRBJ2-7 and the DNA end casts doubt on the J call. Germline V gene data show CDR1 as SGHTA and CDR2 as FQGNSA. This CDR3 region has 14 residues. CDR3 loop: CASSSIGGAYEQYF. In DNA, the CDR3 is TGTGCCAGCAGCTCTATTGGGGGGGCCTACGAGCAGTACTTC.

This chain's CDR3 is CASSPSGLAGGIGTQYF. In DNA form, the CDR3 reads TGTGCCAGCAGTCCCTCGGGACTAGCGGGGGGGATTGGGACGCAGTATTTT. The V gene is TRBV6-6, the J gene TRBJ2-3, with TRBD2 matching over 16 bases. CDR1 MNHNY and CDR2 SVGAGI come from the germline V gene (reference sequence). Trimming at V came to 5 bases and at J to 9 bases, leaving 11 bases not matched to a gene. The CDR3 sequence is 17 residues long.

This clonotype was seen just once. One junction end does not reproduce the germline sequence, and a read error may be involved. The chain recombines TRBV27 with TRBJ2-7; maybe TRBD1 (5 bases). Germline values: CDR1 MNHEY, CDR2 SMNVEV (reference sequence). The CDR3 totals 13 residues. The CDR3 protein is CASSFQDSYEHYF. The DNA of the CDR3 is TGTGCCAGCAGTTTCCAAGACAGTTACGAGCACTACTTC.

This clonotype was seen a handful of times. The gene calls are TRBV11-2 and TRBJ2-5; D call uncertain. Germline V gives CDR1 SGHAT, CDR2 FQNNGV. The V end was cut by 1 base, the J end by 0 bases, with 12 bases between. The CDR3 covers 16 residues. CDR3 coding DNA: TGTGCCAGCAGCTTAGGGGGTAGATGGTACCAAGAGACCCAGTACTTC. It yields the protein CASSLGGRWYQETQYF.

This clonotype was found a few times. V gene TRBV6-5 combines with J gene TRBJ1-4; D unresolved. Germline V gene sequence: CDR1 MNHEY, CDR2 SVGAGI. V lost 2 bases and J lost 4, with 11 bases in between. The CDR3 extends over 15 amino acids. CDR3 DNA sequence: TGTGCCAGCAGTTACGTAGGACGGAGTAATGAAAAACTGTTTTTT. Its translation: CASSYVGRSNEKLFF.

The chain carries TRBV6-5 and TRBJ2-5, with 8 bases matching TRBD2. V was clipped by 0 bases and J by 1 base; unmatched bases: 13. Germline assignment: CDR1 MNHEY and CDR2 SVGAGI. The CDR3 runs 19 residues. The DNA for the CDR3 is TGTGCCAGCAGTTACTCCCCCTTGGGCGGGGGGAGAGGCCAAGAGACCCAGTACTTC. This translates into CASSYSPLGGGRGQETQYF.

The chain couples TRBV6-5 to TRBJ1-4, with D possibly matching TRBD1 (6 bases). Germline CDR1 and CDR2: MNHEY and SVGAGI. There are 14 residues in the CDR3. Trimming took off 2 bases at V and 8 bases at J, with 12 bases between the two ends. The CDR3 bases are TGTGCCAGCAGTTACCAAGGACAGTCCGAAAAACTGTTTTTT. It is translated as CASSYQGQSEKLFF.